This T cell receptor (beta chain) was identified during a study of neurological immune-mediated disorders. General study findings and limits: Among expanded clones, no CDR3 amino acid sequences were shared across subjects, a pattern suggesting private repertoires in all groups.

The V gene's germline CDR1 is SGHRS and CDR2 YFSETQ. With V trimmed by 6 bases and J by 0 bases, 10 bases remained unmatched. This CDR3 has 16 amino acids. Via MiXCR, TCRdb re-called the 5' RACE reads, giving one row per CDR3 protein. The repertoire holds more than 50,000 distinct CDR3 sequences, 6.5% to 8.5% seen once, with under 2% in the top ten. The time point is: longitudinal time-point 3. The study drew its healthy controls from blood bank volunteers in Maryland, USA. This clonotype was seen at least ten times. The antigen is unknown. This chain joins TRBV5-1 and TRBJ2-5, with TRBD2 matching 8 bases. The source material was PBMCs. The TCR was taken from a woman between 40 and 55 years old in good health. Here the CDR3 DNA reads TGCGCCAGCACTCCGGCGGGAGGACTGTACCAAGAGACCCAGTACTTC. Its protein is CASTPAGGLYQETQYF.